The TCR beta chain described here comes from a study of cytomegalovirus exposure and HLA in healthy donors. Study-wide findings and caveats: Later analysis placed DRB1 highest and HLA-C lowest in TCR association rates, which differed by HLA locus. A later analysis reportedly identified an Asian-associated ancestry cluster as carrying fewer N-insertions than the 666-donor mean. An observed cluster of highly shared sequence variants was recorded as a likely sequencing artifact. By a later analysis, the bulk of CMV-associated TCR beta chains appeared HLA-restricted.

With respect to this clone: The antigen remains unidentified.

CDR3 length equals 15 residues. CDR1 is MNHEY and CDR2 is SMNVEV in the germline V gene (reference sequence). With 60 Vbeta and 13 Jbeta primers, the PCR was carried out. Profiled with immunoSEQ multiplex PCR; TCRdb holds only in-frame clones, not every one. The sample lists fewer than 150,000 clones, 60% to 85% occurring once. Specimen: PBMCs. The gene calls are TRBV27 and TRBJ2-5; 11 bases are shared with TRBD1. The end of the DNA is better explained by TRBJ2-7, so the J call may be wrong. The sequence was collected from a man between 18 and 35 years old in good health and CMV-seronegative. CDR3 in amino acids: CASSGGQGGSYEQYF. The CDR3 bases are TGTGCCAGCAGTGGGGGACAGGGGGGCTCCTACGAGCAGTACTTC.